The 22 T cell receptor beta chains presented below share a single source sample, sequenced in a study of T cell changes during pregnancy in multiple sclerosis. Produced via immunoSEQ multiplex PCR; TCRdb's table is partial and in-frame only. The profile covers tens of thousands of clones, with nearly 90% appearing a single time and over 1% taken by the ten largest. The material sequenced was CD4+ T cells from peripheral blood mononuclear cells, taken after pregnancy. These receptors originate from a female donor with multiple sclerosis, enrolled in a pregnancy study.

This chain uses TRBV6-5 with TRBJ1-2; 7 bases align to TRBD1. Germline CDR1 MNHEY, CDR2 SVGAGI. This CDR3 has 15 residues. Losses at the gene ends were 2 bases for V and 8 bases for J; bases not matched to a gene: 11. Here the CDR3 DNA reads TGTGCCAGCAGTTACCGCAACTTACAGGGGCGAGGCTACACCTTC. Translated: CASSYRNLQGRGYTF.

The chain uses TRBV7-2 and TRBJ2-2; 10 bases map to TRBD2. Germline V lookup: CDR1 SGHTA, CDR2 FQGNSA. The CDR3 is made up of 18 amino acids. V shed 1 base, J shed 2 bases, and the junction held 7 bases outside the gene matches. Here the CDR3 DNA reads TGTGCCAGCAGCTTAGAAGTTAGCGGGAGGTCCAACACCGGGGAGCTGTTTTTT. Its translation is CASSLEVSGRSNTGELFF.

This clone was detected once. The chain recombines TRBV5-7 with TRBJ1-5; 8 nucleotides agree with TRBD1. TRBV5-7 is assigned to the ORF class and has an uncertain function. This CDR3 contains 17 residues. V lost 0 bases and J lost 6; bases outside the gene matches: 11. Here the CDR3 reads CASSLAGSGQDSQPQHF. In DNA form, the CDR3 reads TGTGCCAGCAGCTTGGCTGGATCGGGACAGGACAGTCAGCCCCAGCATTTT.

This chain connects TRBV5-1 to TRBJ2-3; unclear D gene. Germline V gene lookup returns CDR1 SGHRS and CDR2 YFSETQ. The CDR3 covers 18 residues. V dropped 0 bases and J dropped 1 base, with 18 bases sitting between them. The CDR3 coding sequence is TGCGCCAGCAGCTTGGGCCTTTATGCGAGCGCGGGCACAGATACGCAGTATTTT. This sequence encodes CASSLGLYASAGTDTQYF.

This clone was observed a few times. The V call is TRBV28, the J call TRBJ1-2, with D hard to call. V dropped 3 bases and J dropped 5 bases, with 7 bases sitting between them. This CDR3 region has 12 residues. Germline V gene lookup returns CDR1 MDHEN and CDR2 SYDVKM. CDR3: CASSLTGYGYTF. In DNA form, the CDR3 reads TGTGCCAGCAGTTTGACGGGGTATGGCTACACCTTC.

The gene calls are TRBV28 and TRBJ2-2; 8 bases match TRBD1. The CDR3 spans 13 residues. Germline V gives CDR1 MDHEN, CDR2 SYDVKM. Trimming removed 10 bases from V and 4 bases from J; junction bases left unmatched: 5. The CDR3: CANTDRVTGELFF. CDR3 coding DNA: TGTGCCAACACGGACAGGGTCACCGGGGAGCTGTTTTTT.

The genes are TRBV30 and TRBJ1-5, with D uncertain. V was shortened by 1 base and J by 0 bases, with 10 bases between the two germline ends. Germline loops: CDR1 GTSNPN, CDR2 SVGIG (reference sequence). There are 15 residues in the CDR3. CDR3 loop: CAWSGRGPSNQPQHF. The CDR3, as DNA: TGTGCCTGGAGTGGTCGTGGGCCTAGCAATCAGCCCCAGCATTTT.

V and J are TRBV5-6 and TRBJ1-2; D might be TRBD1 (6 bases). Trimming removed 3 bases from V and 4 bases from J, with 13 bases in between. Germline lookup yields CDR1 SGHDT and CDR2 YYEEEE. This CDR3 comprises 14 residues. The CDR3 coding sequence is TGTGCCAGCAGCTCAGCCGGACAGATCTATGGCTACACCTTC. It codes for CASSSAGQIYGYTF.

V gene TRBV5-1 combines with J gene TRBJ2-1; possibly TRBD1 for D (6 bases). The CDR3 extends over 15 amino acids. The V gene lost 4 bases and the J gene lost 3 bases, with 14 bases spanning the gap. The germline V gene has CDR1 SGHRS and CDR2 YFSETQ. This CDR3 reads CASSEGLDSYNEQFF. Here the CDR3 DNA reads TGCGCCAGCAGCGAGGGCCTGGACAGCTACAATGAGCAGTTCTTC.

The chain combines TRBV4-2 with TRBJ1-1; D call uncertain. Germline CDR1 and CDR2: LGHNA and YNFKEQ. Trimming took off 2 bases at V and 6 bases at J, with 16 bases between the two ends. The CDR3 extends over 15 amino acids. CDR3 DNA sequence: TGTGCCAGCAGCCAACCTCCCCGGGAGACCGCTGAAGCTTTCTTT. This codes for CASSQPPRETAEAFF.

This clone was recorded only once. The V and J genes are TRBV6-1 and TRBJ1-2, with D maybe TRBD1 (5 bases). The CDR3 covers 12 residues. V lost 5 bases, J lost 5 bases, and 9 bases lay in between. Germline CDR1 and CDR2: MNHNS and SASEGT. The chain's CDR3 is CASSRDRYGYTF. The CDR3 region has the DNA TGTGCCAGCAGTCGCGACAGATATGGCTACACCTTC.

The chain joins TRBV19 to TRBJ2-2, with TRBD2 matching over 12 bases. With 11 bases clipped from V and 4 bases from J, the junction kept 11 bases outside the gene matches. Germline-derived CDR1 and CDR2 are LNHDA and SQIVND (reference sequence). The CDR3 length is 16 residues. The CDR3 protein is CAGGLAGFGGTGELFF. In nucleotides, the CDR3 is TGTGCCGGGGGACTAGCGGGTTTTGGGGGCACCGGGGAGCTGTTTTTT.

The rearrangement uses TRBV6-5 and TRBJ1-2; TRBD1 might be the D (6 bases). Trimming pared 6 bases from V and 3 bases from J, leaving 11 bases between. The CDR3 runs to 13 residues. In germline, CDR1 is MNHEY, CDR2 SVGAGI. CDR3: CASSPGQHYGYTF. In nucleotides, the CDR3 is TGTGCCAGCAGCCCCGGACAGCACTATGGCTACACCTTC.

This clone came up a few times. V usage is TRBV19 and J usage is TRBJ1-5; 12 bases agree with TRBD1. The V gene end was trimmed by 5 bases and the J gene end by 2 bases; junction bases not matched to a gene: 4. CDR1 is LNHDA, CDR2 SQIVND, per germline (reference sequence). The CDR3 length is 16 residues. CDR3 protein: CASSLGTGGGNQPQHF. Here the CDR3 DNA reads TGTGCCAGTAGTCTTGGGACAGGGGGCGGCAATCAGCCCCAGCATTTT.

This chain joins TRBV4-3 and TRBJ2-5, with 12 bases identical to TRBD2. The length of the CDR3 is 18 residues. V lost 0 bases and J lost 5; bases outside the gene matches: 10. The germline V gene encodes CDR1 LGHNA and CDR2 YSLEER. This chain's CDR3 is CASSQERTSGTSQETQYF. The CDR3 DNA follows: TGCGCCAGCAGCCAAGAACGGACTAGCGGGACCTCGCAGGAGACCCAGTACTTC.

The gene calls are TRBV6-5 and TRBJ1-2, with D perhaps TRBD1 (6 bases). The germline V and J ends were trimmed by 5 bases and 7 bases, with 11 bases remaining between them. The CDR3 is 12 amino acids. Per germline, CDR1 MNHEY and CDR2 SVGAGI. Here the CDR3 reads CASSTTGSGYTF. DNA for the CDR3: TGTGCCAGCAGTACAACAGGGTCTGGCTACACCTTC.

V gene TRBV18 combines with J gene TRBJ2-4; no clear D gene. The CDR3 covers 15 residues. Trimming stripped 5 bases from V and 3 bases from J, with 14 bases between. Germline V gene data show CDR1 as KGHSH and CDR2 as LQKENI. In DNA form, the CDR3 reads TGTGCCAGCTCATCTTACAGTGGAAACAAAAACATTCAGTACTTC. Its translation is CASSSYSGNKNIQYF.

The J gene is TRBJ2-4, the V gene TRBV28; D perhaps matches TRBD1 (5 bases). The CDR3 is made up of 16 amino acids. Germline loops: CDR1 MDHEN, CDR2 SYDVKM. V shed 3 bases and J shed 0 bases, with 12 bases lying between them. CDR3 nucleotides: TGTGCCAGCAGTTTGGGGCAGGATCTAGCCAAAAACATTCAGTACTTC. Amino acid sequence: CASSLGQDLAKNIQYF.

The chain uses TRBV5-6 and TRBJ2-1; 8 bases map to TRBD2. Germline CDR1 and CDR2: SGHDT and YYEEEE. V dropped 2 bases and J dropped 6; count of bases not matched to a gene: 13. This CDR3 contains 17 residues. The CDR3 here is CASSLKRSASGRNEQFF. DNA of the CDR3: TGTGCCAGCAGCTTAAAACGGTCTGCTAGCGGGCGCAATGAGCAGTTCTTC.

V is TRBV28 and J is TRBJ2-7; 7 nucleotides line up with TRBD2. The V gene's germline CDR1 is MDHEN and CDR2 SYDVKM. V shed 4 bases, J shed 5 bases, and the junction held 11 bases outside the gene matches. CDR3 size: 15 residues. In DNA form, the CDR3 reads TGTGCCAGCAGTTCCCCCGTGGGGGAGGGCCACGAGCAGTACTTC. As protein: CASSSPVGEGHEQYF.

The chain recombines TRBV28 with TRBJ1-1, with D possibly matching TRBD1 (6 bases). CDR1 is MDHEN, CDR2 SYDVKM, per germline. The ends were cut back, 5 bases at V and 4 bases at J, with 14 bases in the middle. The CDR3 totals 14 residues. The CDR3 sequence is CASSIQGRGTEAFF. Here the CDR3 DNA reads TGTGCCAGCAGTATACAGGGACGGGGCACTGAAGCTTTCTTT.

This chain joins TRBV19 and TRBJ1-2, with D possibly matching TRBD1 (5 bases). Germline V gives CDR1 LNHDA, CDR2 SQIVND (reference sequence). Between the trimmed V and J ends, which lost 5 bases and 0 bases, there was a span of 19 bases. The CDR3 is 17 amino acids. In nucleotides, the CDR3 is TGTGCCAGTAGTGAGGATGATCCGGGACTAGCTAACTATGGCTACACCTTC. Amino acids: CASSEDDPGLANYGYTF. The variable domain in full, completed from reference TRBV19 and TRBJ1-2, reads DGGITQSPKYLFRKEGQNVTLSCEQNLNHDAMYWYRQDPGQGLRLIYYSQIVNDFQKGDIAEGYSVSREKKESFPLTVTSAQKNPTAFYLCASSEDDPGLANYGYTFGSGTRLTVV.